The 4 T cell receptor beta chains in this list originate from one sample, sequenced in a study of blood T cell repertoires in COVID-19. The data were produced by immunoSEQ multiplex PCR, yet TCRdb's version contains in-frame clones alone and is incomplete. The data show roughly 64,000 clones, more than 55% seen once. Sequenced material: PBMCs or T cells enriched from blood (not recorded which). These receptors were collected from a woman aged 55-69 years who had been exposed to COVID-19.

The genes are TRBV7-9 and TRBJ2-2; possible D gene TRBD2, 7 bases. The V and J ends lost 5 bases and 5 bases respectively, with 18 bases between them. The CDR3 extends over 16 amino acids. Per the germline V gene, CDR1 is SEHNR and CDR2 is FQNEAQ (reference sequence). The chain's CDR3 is CASSARGGGRTGELFF. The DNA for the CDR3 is TGTGCCAGCAGCGCCCGCGGGGGCGGACGGACCGGGGAGCTGTTTTTT.

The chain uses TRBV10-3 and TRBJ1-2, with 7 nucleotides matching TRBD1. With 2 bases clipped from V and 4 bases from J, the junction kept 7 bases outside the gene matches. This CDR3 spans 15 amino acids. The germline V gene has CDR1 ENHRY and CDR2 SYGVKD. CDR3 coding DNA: TGTGCCATCAGTGAGAGACAGGGTGAGGGCTATGGCTACACCTTC. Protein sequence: CAISERQGEGYGYTF.

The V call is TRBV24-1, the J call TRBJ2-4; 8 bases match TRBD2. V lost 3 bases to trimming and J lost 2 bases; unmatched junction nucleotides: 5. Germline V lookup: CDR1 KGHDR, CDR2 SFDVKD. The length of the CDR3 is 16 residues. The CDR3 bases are TGTGCCACCAGTGATACCCGGGGGGGACCCAAAAACATTCAGTACTTC. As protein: CATSDTRGGPKNIQYF.

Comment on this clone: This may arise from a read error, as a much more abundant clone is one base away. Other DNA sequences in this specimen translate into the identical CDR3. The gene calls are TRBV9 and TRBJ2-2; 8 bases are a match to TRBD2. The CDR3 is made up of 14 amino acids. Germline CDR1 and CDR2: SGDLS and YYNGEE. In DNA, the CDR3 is TGTGCCAGCAGCGTAATAGCGGGGACCGGAGAGCTGTTTTTT. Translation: CASSVIAGTGELFF.